The T cell receptor (beta chain) under discussion was sequenced for a study of T cells after posttransplantation cyclophosphamide. This CDR3 contains 15 residues. Germline V gene lookup returns CDR1 SGHRS and CDR2 YFSETQ. V trimming: 3 bases; J trimming: 14 bases; junction bases outside the gene matches: 12. Busulfan-fludarabine conditioning, marrow transplant, and cyclophosphamide on days +3 and +4 were administered. Measured with immunoSEQ multiplex PCR; TCRdb has only the in-frame clones, and not every one. The sample includes fewer than 12,000 clones, approximately 89% of them seen just once. The chain links TRBV5-1 to TRBJ2-3; 13 nucleotides agree with TRBD2. The sequence was obtained from a male patient aged 30 to 39 who received an allogeneic stem cell transplant from a related donor, was CMV-positive, and had acute GVHD only. Some of these T cells may belong to the graft donor. The source material was CD4+ T cells sorted from PBMCs, sampled after allogeneic stem cell transplant with posttransplant cyclophosphamide. The CDR3 here is CASSWTGTSGTSGYF. The CDR3, as DNA: TGCGCCAGCAGCTGGACCGGGACTAGCGGGACCTCGGGGTATTTT.